Presented here are 25 T cell receptor beta chains from one specimen sequenced in a study of blood T cell repertoires in COVID-19. The method was immunoSEQ multiplex PCR; TCRdb's version includes in-frame clones alone and lacks a portion of them. The sample yields 140,000 or so clones, around nine tenths seen once. Input material: peripheral blood. Receptors originate from a human donor in a cohort sampled during active COVID-19.

Remarks on this clone: A read error may account for a junction end that differs from germline. The chain links TRBV5-1 to TRBJ2-2; 7 nucleotides match TRBD1. Germline V gives CDR1 SGHRS, CDR2 YFSETQ. The CDR3 spans 15 residues. CDR3 region: CASSSGQRNSGELFF. The DNA for the CDR3 is TGCGCCAGCAGCTCGGGACAGAGGAACTCCGGGGAGCTGTTTTTT.

Here the CDR3 DNA reads TGTGCCAGCAGCTTTAGCTGGGGAAAAGGGGCAGATACGCAGTATTTT. This encodes CASSFSWGKGADTQYF. The genes are TRBV7-9 and TRBJ2-3; D is possibly TRBD1 (5 bases). The length of the CDR3 is 16 residues. The V end lost 3 bases, the J end lost 4 bases, and 17 bases lay between the germline ends. Germline V gene lookup returns CDR1 SEHNR and CDR2 FQNEAQ (reference sequence).

The CDR3 loop reads CASSLDRVGGEKLFF. CDR3 DNA: TGTGCCAGCAGCCTTGACAGGGTGGGAGGTGAAAAACTGTTTTTT. This chain connects TRBV6-5 to TRBJ1-4; 7 bases are a match to TRBD1. The CDR3 is 15 amino acids. V trimming: 6 bases; J trimming: 7 bases; junction bases outside the gene matches: 11. In germline, CDR1 is MNHEY, CDR2 SVGAGI.

The chain has TRBV27 and TRBJ2-7, with TRBD1 matching over 9 bases. CDR1 and CDR2 from the germline V gene are MNHEY and SMNVEV (reference sequence). This CDR3 spans 16 amino acids. V was pared by 6 bases and J by 3 bases, with 12 bases of the junction left unmatched. The CDR3 coding sequence is TGTGCCAGCAGCAGTTTAAGCCCGACAGGGGGCTACGAGCAGTACTTC. Protein: CASSSLSPTGGYEQYF.

The chain joins TRBV15 to TRBJ1-5; D not certain. Between the trimmed V and J ends, which lost 1 base and 0 bases, there was a span of 7 bases. The CDR3 runs 15 residues. CDR1 and CDR2 (germline): LNHNV, YYDKDF (reference sequence). The chain's CDR3 is CATSRAPDSNQPQHF. The CDR3 DNA follows: TGTGCCACCAGCAGAGCCCCAGATAGCAATCAGCCCCAGCATTTT.

Written as DNA, the CDR3 is TGCGCCAGCAGTCCGCCTCGGACTGAATTAAATTCACCCCTCCACTTT. Protein: CASSPPRTELNSPLHF. The chain employs TRBV4-1 and TRBJ1-6; D gene ambiguous. CDR1 and CDR2 from the germline V gene are MGHRA and YSYEKL. The CDR3 length is 16 residues. Trimming took 6 bases from V and 7 from J, leaving 19 bases between them.

This clone was observed once. The chain employs TRBV18 and TRBJ1-5; tentative D call: TRBD1 (6 bases). CDR1 is KGHSH and CDR2 is LQKENI in the germline V gene. This CDR3 region has 13 residues. V was pared by 6 bases and J by 1 base, with 7 bases between. The CDR3 bases are TGTGCCAGCTCCGACAGGAGCAATCAGCCCCAGCATTTT. Translating gives CASSDRSNQPQHF.

This sequence joins TRBV18 and TRBJ2-5; 7 bases are a match to TRBD1. This CDR3 is 14 amino acids long. Germline CDR1 is KGHSH and CDR2 is LQKENI. V lost 4 bases to trimming and J lost 0 bases; unmatched junction nucleotides: 2. The CDR3 nucleotides read TGTGCCAGCTCACGAGGGACAGACCAAGAGACCCAGTACTTC. It encodes CASSRGTDQETQYF.

The V gene is TRBV7-9, the J gene TRBJ1-2; 9 positions agree with TRBD1. Germline CDR1 reads SEHNR; CDR2 reads FQNEAQ (reference sequence). This CDR3 is built from 14 residues. V lost 4 bases and J lost 8; bases outside the gene matches: 8. This CDR3 is CASSYVQGAGGYTF. The CDR3, as DNA: TGTGCCAGCAGCTATGTACAGGGGGCTGGGGGCTACACCTTC.

The chain joins TRBV11-2 to TRBJ1-2; 9 bases match TRBD1. V was clipped by 6 bases and J by 6 bases; unmatched bases: 11. CDR3 size: 15 residues. Germline V gene data show CDR1 as SGHAT and CDR2 as FQNNGV. CDR3 region: CASSSIPGQGDGYTF. CDR3 bases: TGTGCCAGCAGTTCAATACCGGGACAGGGCGATGGCTACACCTTC. The whole variable domain, filled in from reference TRBV11-2 and TRBJ1-2, reads EAGVAQSPRYKIIEKRQSVAFWCNPISGHATLYWYQQILGQGPKLLIQFQNNGVVDDSQLPKDRFSAERLKGVDSTLKIQPAKLEDSAVYLCASSSIPGQGDGYTFGSGTRLTVV.

Turning to this clone: The sample contains more than one DNA sequence encoding this CDR3. The CDR3 bases are TGTGCCATCAGGGGCACAGGGATCAATCAGCCCCAGCATTTT. Translated, it gives CAIRGTGINQPQHF. The gene calls are TRBV10-3 and TRBJ1-5; D might be TRBD1 (6 bases). The V end lost 6 bases, the J end lost 3 bases, and 12 bases lay between the germline ends. The CDR3 is 14 amino acids. The germline gives CDR1 ENHRY, CDR2 SYGVKD.

The V and J genes are TRBV7-6 and TRBJ2-5, with 9 positions matching TRBD2. CDR3 length equals 15 residues. CDR1 and CDR2 (germline): SGHVS, FNYEAQ. V shed 1 base, J shed 2 bases, and the junction held 2 bases outside the gene matches. The CDR3 spells CASSLGGGAQETQYF. DNA for the CDR3: TGTGCCAGCAGCTTAGGCGGGGGGGCTCAAGAGACCCAGTACTTC.

This rearrangement joins TRBV5-1 to TRBJ2-1, with TRBD2 matching over 8 bases. Trimming at V came to 9 bases and at J to 5 bases, leaving 13 bases not matched to a gene. CDR1 and CDR2 (germline): SGHRS, YFSETQ. This CDR3 spans 15 amino acids. The CDR3, as DNA: TGCGCCACCCAGAGTTCGCCTAGCGGGCACAATGAGCAGTTCTTC. Encoded protein: CATQSSPSGHNEQFF. Drawing the rest from reference TRBV5-1 and TRBJ2-1, the complete variable domain is KAGVTQTPRYLIKTRGQQVTLSCSPISGHRSVSWYQQTPGQGLQFLFEYFSETQRNKGNFPGRFSGRQFSNSRSEMNVSTLELGDSALYLCATQSSPSGHNEQFFGPGTRLTVL.

The chain carries TRBV28 and TRBJ2-2; D gene unclear. V was trimmed by 7 bases and J by 1 base, leaving 4 bases between them. Germline values: CDR1 MDHEN, CDR2 SYDVKM. CDR3 length: 12 residues. The CDR3 DNA reads as TGTGCCAGCACCCAGAACACCGGGGAGCTGTTTTTT. It specifies CASTQNTGELFF.

The chain recombines TRBV21-1 with TRBJ2-7; the DNA was not used to check the table's D call, TRBD1. TRBV21-1 is an annotated pseudogene. This CDR3 has 16 amino acids. The CDR3 DNA sequence: TGTGCCAGCAGCCCAAGGACAGGGGGCATCGTGTACGAGCAGTACTTC. Protein product: CASSPRTGGIVYEQYF.

This clone appeared a single time. The chain has TRBV28 and TRBJ1-1, with D perhaps matching TRBD1 (6 bases). Germline CDR1 MDHEN, CDR2 SYDVKM. The CDR3 sequence is 11 residues long. V gave up 6 bases and J gave up 10 bases, with 12 bases separating them. CDR3 sequence (DNA): TGTGCCAGCAGGACTACAGGGACAGCTTTCTTT. Its protein is CASRTTGTAFF.

J is TRBJ2-7 and V is TRBV27, with D possibly TRBD2 on 5 matching bases. The germline gives CDR1 MNHEY, CDR2 SMNVEV (reference sequence). V lost 5 bases, J lost 2 bases, and 10 bases lay in between. The CDR3 runs 13 residues. CDR3 protein: CASSPRETYEQYF. The CDR3 bases are TGTGCCAGCAGTCCCCGGGAAACCTACGAGCAGTACTTC.

The chain combines TRBV7-8 with TRBJ2-1, with D perhaps TRBD1 (6 bases). The CDR3 covers 16 residues. Per germline, CDR1 SGHVS and CDR2 FQNEAQ. Trimming shortened V by 5 bases and J by 0 bases, and 14 bases separated the two germline ends. The CDR3 DNA is TGTGCCAGCAGCCCTAGAGGGACACACTCCTACAATGAGCAGTTCTTC. Amino acid sequence: CASSPRGTHSYNEQFF.

The chain carries TRBV5-1 and TRBJ2-7; 11 bases map to TRBD2. The CDR3 runs to 16 residues. Germline-derived CDR1 and CDR2 are SGHRS and YFSETQ. Trimming at V came to 5 bases and at J to 4 bases, leaving 11 bases not matched to a gene. CDR3 coding DNA: TGCGCCAGCAGTAGGAATAGCGGGAGGGCCGAGTACGAGCAGTACTTC. This translates into CASSRNSGRAEYEQYF. The full variable domain, its missing parts supplied by reference TRBV5-1 and TRBJ2-7, is KAGVTQTPRYLIKTRGQQVTLSCSPISGHRSVSWYQQTPGQGLQFLFEYFSETQRNKGNFPGRFSGRQFSNSRSEMNVSTLELGDSALYLCASSRNSGRAEYEQYFGPGTRLTVT.

This clone was counted between two and nine times. The rearrangement links TRBV30 to TRBJ2-7, with no clear D. This CDR3 has 12 amino acids. V was pared by 3 bases and J by 5 bases, with 11 bases between. Germline CDR1 is GTSNPN and CDR2 is SVGIG (reference sequence). DNA for the CDR3: TGTGCCTGGAGCCCTCGAGGAGACGAGCAGTACTTC. It encodes CAWSPRGDEQYF.

This chain uses TRBV2 with TRBJ2-2; TRBD2 matches at 8 bases. CDR1 and CDR2 (germline): SNHLY, FYNNEI. V lost 0 bases, J lost 4 bases, and 7 bases stayed unmatched. The CDR3 spans 17 residues. CDR3 nucleotide sequence: TGTGCCAGCAGTGAAGCGCGGGGGGCGTTTGGCACCGGGGAGCTGTTTTTT. This gives the protein CASSEARGAFGTGELFF.

This clone has just one count. The chain couples TRBV28 to TRBJ2-3; no clear D. Germline CDR1 reads MDHEN; CDR2 reads SYDVKM. Trimming took 2 bases from V and 6 from J, leaving 3 bases between them. The CDR3 loop spans 11 amino acids. In nucleotides, the CDR3 is TGTGCCAGCAGTTTACGGGATACGCAGTATTTT. This translates into CASSLRDTQYF. The full variable domain, with the rest looked up from reference TRBV28 and TRBJ2-3, is DVKVTQSSRYLVKRTGEKVFLECVQDMDHENMFWYRQDPGLGLRLIYFSYDVKMKEKGDIPEGYSVSREKKERFSLILESASTNQTSMYLCASSLRDTQYFGPGTRLTVL.

In this sample, this clone turned up a few times. The V and J genes are TRBV5-4 and TRBJ2-7; TRBD2 aligns across 7 bases. Germline loops: CDR1 SGHNT, CDR2 YYREEE (reference sequence). V shed 3 bases, J shed 4 bases, and the junction held 13 bases outside the gene matches. This CDR3 is 16 amino acids long. CDR3 in amino acids: CASSWGGVTTRYEQYF. In DNA form, the CDR3 reads TGTGCCAGCAGCTGGGGAGGGGTAACAACTAGGTACGAGCAGTACTTC.

The chain uses TRBV19 and TRBJ2-5, with 12 positions matching TRBD2. The germline gives CDR1 LNHDA, CDR2 SQIVND (reference sequence). The CDR3 extends over 14 amino acids. Losses at the gene ends were 4 bases for V and 4 bases for J; bases not matched to a gene: 1. The CDR3 region is CASSKGLAGETQYF. CDR3 DNA: TGTGCCAGTAGTAAGGGACTAGCGGGAGAGACCCAGTACTTC. The full variable domain, its missing parts supplied by reference TRBV19 and TRBJ2-5, is DGGITQSPKYLFRKEGQNVTLSCEQNLNHDAMYWYRQDPGQGLRLIYYSQIVNDFQKGDIAEGYSVSREKKESFPLTVTSAQKNPTAFYLCASSKGLAGETQYFGPGTRLLVL.

J is TRBJ1-5 and V is TRBV28; 7 bases are shared with TRBD1. The CDR3 spans 16 residues. Unmatched junction bases numbered 4, after V lost 1 base and J lost 1 base. Germline CDR1 reads MDHEN; CDR2 reads SYDVKM. CDR3: CASSLFTGESNQPQHF. CDR3 bases: TGTGCCAGCAGTTTATTCACAGGGGAGAGCAATCAGCCCCAGCATTTT.